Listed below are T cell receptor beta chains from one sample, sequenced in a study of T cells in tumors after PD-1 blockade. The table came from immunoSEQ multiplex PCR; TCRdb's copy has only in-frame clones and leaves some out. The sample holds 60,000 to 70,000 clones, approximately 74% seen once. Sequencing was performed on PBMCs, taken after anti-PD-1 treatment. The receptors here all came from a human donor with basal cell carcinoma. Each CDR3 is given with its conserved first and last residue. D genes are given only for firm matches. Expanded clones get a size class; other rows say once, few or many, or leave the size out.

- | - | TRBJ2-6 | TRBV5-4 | TGTGCCAGCAGCTTGGTGGGGCGGGGGGCCAACGTCCTGACTTTC | CASSLVGRGANVLTF
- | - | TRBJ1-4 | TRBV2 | TGTGCCAGCAGCACCGACAGATTTGCAACTAATGAAAAACTGTTTTTT | CASSTDRFATNEKLFF
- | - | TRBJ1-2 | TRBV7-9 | TGTGCCAGCAGCTTAGGGACAGCCTATGGCTACACCTTC | CASSLGTAYGYTF
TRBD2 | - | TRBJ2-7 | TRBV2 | TGTGCCAGTCAGCGGGGGAGCTCCTACGAGCAGTACTTC | CASQRGSSYEQYF
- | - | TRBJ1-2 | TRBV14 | TGTGCCAGCAGCCCGGGGCTCTATGGCTACACCTTC | CASSPGLYGYTF
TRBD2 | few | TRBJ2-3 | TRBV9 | TGTGCCAGCAGCGCGACTAGCGGGGGGGCCATTCGTTCAGATACGCAGTATTTT | CASSATSGGAIRSDTQYF
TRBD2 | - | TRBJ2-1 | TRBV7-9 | TGTGCCAGCAACCTGGGACTAGCGGGGAGTGAGCAGTTCTTC | CASNLGLAGSEQFF
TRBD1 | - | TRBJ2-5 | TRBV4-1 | TGCGCCAGCAGCCAGGACAGGCAGGTGGGTCAAGAGACCCAGTACTTC | CASSQDRQVGQETQYF
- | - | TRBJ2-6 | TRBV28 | TGTGCCAGCAGCCTTGCCCGAGGGGGGGCCAACGTCCTGACTTTC | CASSLARGGANVLTF
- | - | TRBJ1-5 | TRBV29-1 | TGCAGCGAAGTTCTCTCTAGCAATCAGCCCCAGCATTTT | CSEVLSSNQPQHF
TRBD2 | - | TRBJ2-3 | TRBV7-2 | TGTGCCAGCAGCCCAGGACTAGCGGGGGGGCCCACGGATACGCAGTATTTT | CASSPGLAGGPTDTQYF
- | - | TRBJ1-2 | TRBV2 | TGTGCCAGCAGTGAGGGGCAGGGATATGGCTACACCTTC | CASSEGQGYGYTF
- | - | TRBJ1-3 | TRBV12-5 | TGTGCTAGTGGTTTGGTCTCAGCCTCTGGAAACACCATATATTTT | CASGLVSASGNTIYF
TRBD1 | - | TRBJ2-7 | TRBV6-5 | TGTGCCAGTGGGACAGGGGACTACGAGCAGTACTTC | CASGTGDYEQYF
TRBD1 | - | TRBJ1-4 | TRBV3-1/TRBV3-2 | TGTGCCAGCAGCCAAGAATCCCCAGGGGGCTTCGAAAAACTGTTTTTT | CASSQESPGGFEKLFF
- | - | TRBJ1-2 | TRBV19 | TGTGCCAGTAGTATAGAGGTCGGTAACTATGGCTACACCTTC | CASSIEVGNYGYTF
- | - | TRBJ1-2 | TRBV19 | TGTGCCAGTAGTATCCCGGACAGCCAGTCCTATGGCTACACCTTC | CASSIPDSQSYGYTF
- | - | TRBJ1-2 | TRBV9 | TGTGCCAGCAGCCCTGGGGGGACGGTCTATGGCTACACCTTC | CASSPGGTVYGYTF
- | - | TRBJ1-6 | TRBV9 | TGTGCCAGCAGCGTTACTGACAGCGCGAATTCACCCCTCCACTTT | CASSVTDSANSPLHF
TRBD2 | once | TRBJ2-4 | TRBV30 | TGTGCCTGGGGGGGACTAGCAAAAAACATTCAGTACTTC | CAWGGLAKNIQYF
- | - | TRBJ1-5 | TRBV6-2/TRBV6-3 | TGTGCCAGCAGTCCCCTGGGTGGGCGGGATCAGCCCCAGCATTTT | CASSPLGGRDQPQHF
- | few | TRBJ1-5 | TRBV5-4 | TGTGCCAGCAGCTCGCAGGGTGGGAATCAGCCCCAGCATTTT | CASSSQGGNQPQHF
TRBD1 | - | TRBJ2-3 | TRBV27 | TGTGCCAGCAGTTTCGACAGGGGGGGGACAGATACGCAGTATTTT | CASSFDRGGTDTQYF
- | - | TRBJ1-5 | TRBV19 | TGTGCCAGTAGTATTCCGAATCAGCCCCAGCATTTT | CASSIPNQPQHF
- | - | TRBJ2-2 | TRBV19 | TGTGCCAGTAGACCAGAGTCCACCGGGGAGCTGTTTTTT | CASRPESTGELFF
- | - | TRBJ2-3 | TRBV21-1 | TGTGCCATCAGCGTGCCAGGCACCAGGGTACAGGGTGGAGATACGCAGTATTTT | CAISVPGTRVQGGDTQYF
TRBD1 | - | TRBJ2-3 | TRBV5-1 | TGCGCCAGCAGCTTGGAGGGACAGGGCCTCGGTTTGACAGATACGCAGTATTTT | CASSLEGQGLGLTDTQYF